This TCR beta chain comes out of a study of T cell clonality in common variable immunodeficiency (dated by TCRdb to about 2015). Most of the CVID patients and most of the healthy controls were of Caucasian heritage. Heparinized peripheral whole blood samples of roughly 5 to 8 ml were obtained from each donor. TCRbeta CDR3 repertoires were sequenced from genomic DNA of adults with common variable immune deficiency (CVID) and healthy adult controls. The control group was made up of about 22 healthy adult volunteers (about 10 male and approximately twelve female) whose ages ranged from 23 to 66 years, with a mean age of approximately 34. To isolate peripheral blood mononuclear cells, diluted blood was subjected to density centrifugation over Hypaque 1077 or Ficoll-Paque. Unsorted mononuclear cells served as the source of genomic DNA, which was extracted either by Qiagen column purification or by a centrifugation-based method.

For sequencing input, CVID and control samples contributed equivalent amounts of genomic DNA. For every sample, a 60 bp segment covering the rearranged TCRbeta CDR3 region was amplified and then sequenced. TCRbeta amplification used the immunoSEQ assay, a bias-corrected multiplex PCR with high-throughput sequencing. Processing in the source paper ran as follows. Each unique nucleotide sequence was treated as a clone and annotated with V, D and J genes, copy number and frequency. Sequences were labeled productive if in frame, and non-productive if out of frame or containing stop codons. Clonality was calculated from Shannon's entropy as previously described. The predicted amino acid sequences of productive clones were used to derive mean CDR3 Kyte-Doolittle hydropathy. The R hclust function was used to hierarchically cluster scaled V gene usage with Manhattan distance and complete linkage. Clone sharing by CDR3 amino acid sequence was assessed by resampling 12 repertoires per group over 100 rounds. The repertoires were searched for some 70 published EBV-specific TCRbeta sequences and about 240 published CMV-specific TCRbeta sequences. A couple of CVID samples that yielded fewer than 10,000 sequences were excluded from the analysis, so 40 to 50 CVID repertoires were retained. TCRdb limited this immuneACCESS table to in-frame rearrangements with V and J called. A share of clones is missing; checked studies link under half to unresolved V genes, and the rest is unexplained. V and J calls and clone size are copied from that table; D and trimming were computed from the DNA. The sample features around 45,000 clones, and none is a singleton. The top ten constitute about 0.7% of the sample.

This clone was found many times. Its antigen target is currently unknown. Study-level results and caveats: Even though DNA input was the same, control samples had an average of around 81,000 unique sequences each, compared with roughly 34,000 in CVID samples. TCRbeta clonality was higher in CVID subjects than in healthy controls (t-test p = 0.018), and the increase was most characteristic of about a third of subjects. According to the authors, figuring out what caused the increased clonality in CVID would require sequencing the repertoires of T cell subpopulations. Healthy controls shared more TCRbeta clones with each other than CVID subjects shared among themselves (p < 0.0001). Reportedly, TCRbeta sequences from CVID had fewer deletions and N-nucleotide insertions, and highly modified clones with 13 or more V deletions were absent from CVID. Correlations between repertoire features and clinical complications were limited by patient heterogeneity within the CVID cohort.

Sequencing was performed on peripheral blood mononuclear cells. This sequence was found in a person aged 18-70 years in good health.

Incomplete CDR3 DNA: TGTGCCAGCAGCTGGGGACTAGCGGGAGACACCGGGGAG. The encoded protein is CASSWGLAGDTGE. The full CDR3 protein reads CASSWGLAGDTGELFF. The receptor chain draws on TRBV13 and TRBJ2-2; TRBD2 agrees with 14 junctional bases. The CDR3 end falls 3 residues outside the read, so it is completed with the germline J gene. Via the germline V gene (reference sequence), CDR1 is PRHDT and CDR2 FYEKMQ. The CDR3, cysteine through phenylalanine, is 16 amino acids long. The CDR3 was read in part: 39 bases, with the frame set at base 1. The germline V and J ends show losses of 4 bases and 3 bases respectively, and no gene match explains 1 base of the junction.